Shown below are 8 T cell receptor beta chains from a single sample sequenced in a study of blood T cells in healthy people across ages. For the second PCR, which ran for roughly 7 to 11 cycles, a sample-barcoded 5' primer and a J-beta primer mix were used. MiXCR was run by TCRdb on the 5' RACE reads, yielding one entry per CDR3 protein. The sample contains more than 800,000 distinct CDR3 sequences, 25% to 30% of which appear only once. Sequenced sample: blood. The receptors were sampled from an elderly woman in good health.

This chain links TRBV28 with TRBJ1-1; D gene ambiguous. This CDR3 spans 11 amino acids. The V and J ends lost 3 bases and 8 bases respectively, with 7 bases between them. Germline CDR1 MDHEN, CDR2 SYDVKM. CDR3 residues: CASSFKGEAFF. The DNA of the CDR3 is TGTGCCAGCAGTTTTAAGGGAGAAGCTTTCTTT.

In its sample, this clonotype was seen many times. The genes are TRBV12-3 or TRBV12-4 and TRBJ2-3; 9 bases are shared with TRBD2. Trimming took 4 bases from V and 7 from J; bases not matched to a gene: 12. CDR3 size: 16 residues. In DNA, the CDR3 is TGTGCCAGCAGTTCCGATGGCGGGGGGGCTGGAAATACGCAGTATTTT. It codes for CASSSDGGGAGNTQYF.

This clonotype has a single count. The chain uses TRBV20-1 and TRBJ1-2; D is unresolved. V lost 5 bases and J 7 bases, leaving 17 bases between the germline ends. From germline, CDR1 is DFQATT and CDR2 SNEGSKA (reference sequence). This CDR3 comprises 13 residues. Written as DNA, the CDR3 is TGCAGTGCTCCCGCCGGACGGGTCACTGGCTACACCTTC. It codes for CSAPAGRVTGYTF.

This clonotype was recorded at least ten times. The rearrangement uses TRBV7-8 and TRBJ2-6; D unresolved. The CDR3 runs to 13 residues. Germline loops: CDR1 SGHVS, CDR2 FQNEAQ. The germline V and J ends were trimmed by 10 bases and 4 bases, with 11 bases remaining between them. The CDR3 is CAISPRGANVLTF. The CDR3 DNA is TGTGCCATCTCTCCAAGGGGGGCCAACGTCCTGACTTTC.

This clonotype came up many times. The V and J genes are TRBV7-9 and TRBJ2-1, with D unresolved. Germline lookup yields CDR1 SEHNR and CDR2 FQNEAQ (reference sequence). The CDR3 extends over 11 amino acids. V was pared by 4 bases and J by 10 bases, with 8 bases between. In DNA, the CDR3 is TGTGCCAGCAGCTCCAGCGTCGAGCAGTTCTTC. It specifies CASSSSVEQFF.

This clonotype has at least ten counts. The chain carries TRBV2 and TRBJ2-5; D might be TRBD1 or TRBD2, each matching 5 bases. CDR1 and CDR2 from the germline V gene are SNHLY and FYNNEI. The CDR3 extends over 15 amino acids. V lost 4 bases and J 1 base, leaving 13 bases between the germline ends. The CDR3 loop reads CASSVDGAIQETQYF. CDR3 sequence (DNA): TGTGCCAGCAGTGTAGACGGGGCGATCCAAGAGACCCAGTACTTC.

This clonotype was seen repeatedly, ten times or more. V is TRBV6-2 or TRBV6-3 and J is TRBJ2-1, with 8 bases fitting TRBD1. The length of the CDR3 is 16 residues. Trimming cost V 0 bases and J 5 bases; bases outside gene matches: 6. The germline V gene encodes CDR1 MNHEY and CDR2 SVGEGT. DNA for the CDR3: TGTGCCAGCAGTTACTCGTACAGGGGGTTGGACAATGAGCAGTTCTTC. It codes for CASSYSYRGLDNEQFF.

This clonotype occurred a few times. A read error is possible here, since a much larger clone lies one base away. CDR3 in amino acids: CAISTTSREQYF. The CDR3 DNA is TGTGCCATCAGTACGACTAGCCGGGAGCAGTACTTC. The V call is TRBV10-3, the J call TRBJ2-1; 7 nucleotides line up with TRBD2. The DNA end favors TRBJ2-7, so the J call may be wrong. The CDR3 is 12 amino acids. Germline-derived CDR1 and CDR2 are ENHRY and SYGVKD.